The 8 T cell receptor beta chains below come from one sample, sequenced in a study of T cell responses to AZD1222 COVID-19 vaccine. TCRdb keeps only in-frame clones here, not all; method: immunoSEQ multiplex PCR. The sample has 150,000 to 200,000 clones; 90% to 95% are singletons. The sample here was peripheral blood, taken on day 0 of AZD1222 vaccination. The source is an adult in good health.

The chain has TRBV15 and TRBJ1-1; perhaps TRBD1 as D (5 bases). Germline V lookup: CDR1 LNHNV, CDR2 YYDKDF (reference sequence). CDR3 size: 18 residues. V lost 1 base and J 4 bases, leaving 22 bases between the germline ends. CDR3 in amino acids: CATSRVVSGGRVGTEAFF. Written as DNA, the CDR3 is TGTGCCACCAGCAGAGTTGTGTCGGGGGGACGGGTGGGCACTGAAGCTTTCTTT.

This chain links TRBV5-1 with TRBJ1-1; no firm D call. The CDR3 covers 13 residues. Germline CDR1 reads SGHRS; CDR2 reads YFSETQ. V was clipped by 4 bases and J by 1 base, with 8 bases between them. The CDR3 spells CASSRTGNTEAFF. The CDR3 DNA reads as TGCGCCAGCAGCAGGACGGGGAACACTGAAGCTTTCTTT. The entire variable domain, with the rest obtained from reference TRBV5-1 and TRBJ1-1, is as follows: KAGVTQTPRYLIKTRGQQVTLSCSPISGHRSVSWYQQTPGQGLQFLFEYFSETQRNKGNFPGRFSGRQFSNSRSEMNVSTLELGDSALYLCASSRTGNTEAFFGQGTRLTVV.

Here the CDR3 DNA reads TGTGCCAGCAGTTACTCAGGGACTAGCGGACGAGAGACCCAGTACTTC. It translates to CASSYSGTSGRETQYF. The chain is built from TRBV6-5 and TRBJ2-5, with 11 bases fitting TRBD2. The CDR3 length is 16 residues. Germline trimming cut 0 bases from V and 4 bases from J; bases unmatched to any gene: 4. Germline values: CDR1 MNHEY, CDR2 SVGAGI.

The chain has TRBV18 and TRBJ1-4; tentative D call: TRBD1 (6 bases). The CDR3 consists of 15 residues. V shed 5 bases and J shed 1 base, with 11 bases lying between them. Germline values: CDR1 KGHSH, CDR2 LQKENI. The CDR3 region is CASSSDRLTNEKLFF. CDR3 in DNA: TGTGCCAGCTCATCAGACAGGCTAACTAATGAAAAACTGTTTTTT.

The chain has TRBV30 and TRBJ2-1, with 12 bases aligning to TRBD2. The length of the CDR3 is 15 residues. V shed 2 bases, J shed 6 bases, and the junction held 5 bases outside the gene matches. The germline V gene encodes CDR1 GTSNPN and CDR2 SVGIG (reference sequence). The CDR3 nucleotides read TGTGCCTGGAGTCTACTAGCGGGAGGACCCAATGAGCAGTTCTTC. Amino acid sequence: CAWSLLAGGPNEQFF. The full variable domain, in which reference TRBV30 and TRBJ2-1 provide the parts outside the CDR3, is SQTIHQWPATLVQPVGSPLSLECTVEGTSNPNLYWYRQAAGRGLQLLFYSVGIGQISSEVPQNLSASRPQDRQFILSSKKLLLSDSGFYLCAWSLLAGGPNEQFFGPGTRLTVL.

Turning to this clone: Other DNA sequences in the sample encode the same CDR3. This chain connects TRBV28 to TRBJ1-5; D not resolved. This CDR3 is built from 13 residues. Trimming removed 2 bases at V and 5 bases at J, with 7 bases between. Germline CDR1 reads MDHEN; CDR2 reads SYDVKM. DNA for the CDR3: TGTGCCAGCAGTTTACTCGGGGATCAGCCCCAGCATTTT. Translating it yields CASSLLGDQPQHF.

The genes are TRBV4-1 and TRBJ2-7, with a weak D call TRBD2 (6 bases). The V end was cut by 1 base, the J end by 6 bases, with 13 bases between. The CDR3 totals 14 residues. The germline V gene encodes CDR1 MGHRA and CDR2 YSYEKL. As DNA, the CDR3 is TGCGCCAGCAGCCAAGGGGGACTCTATGGCGAGCAGTACTTC. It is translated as CASSQGGLYGEQYF.

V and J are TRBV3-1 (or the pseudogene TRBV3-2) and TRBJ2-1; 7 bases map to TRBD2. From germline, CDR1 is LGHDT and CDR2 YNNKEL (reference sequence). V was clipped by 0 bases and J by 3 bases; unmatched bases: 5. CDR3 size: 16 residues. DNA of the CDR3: TGTGCCAGCAGCCAAGATCGTAGCGGGTTCTACAATGAGCAGTTCTTC. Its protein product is CASSQDRSGFYNEQFF.